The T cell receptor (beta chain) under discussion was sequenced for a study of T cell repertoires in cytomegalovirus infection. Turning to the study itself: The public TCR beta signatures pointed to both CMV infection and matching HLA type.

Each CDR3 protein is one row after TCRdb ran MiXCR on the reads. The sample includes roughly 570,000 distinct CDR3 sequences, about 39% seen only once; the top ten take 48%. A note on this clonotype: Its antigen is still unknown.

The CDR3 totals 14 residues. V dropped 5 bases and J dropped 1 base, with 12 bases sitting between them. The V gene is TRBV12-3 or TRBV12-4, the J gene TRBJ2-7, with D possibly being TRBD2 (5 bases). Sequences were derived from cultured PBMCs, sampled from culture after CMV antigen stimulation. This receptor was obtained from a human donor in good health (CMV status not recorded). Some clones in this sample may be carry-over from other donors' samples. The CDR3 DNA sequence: TGTGCCAGCAGTCCGCGGACTGCATCCTACGAGCAGTACTTC. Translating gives CASSPRTASYEQYF.